Detailed here is one T cell receptor beta chain. This clonotype was seen at least ten times. This clone's antigen is unknown. Per-nucleotide qualities are absent, and no much larger clonotype sits a single base away. The entry originates in a study of regulatory T cells in long-lasting Graves disease (TCRdb year 2021). Some background on the complete study: Newly diagnosed Graves' disease patients had taken antithyroid drugs for less than 3 months. Persistent Graves' disease patients were compared with newly diagnosed Graves' disease patients by peripheral blood TCR sequencing and RNA sequencing. The study took place in China and was registered as a clinical trial. TCR sequencing covered some 13 persistent and 20 newly diagnosed Graves' disease patients, some 33 samples in total.

Taken with the paper, the label for time point translates to: newly diagnosed GD, antithyroid drugs for less than 3 months. RNA was extracted from PBMCs in TRIzol for both TCR sequencing and RNA sequencing. The diagnosis of Graves' disease followed American Thyroid Association guidelines. The patients came from an endocrinology department in Xi'an, China. From each patient, around 9 milliliters of peripheral blood was collected into an EDTA anticoagulant tube. PBMCs were isolated by Ficoll Paque Plus density gradient separation without further T cell sorting. RNA quality was checked with an Agilent 2100 Bioanalyzer and agarose gel, and concentration with a NanoDrop 2000. At the junction V is shortened by 0 bases and J by 7 bases, with 11 bases in between. CDR3 length: 13 amino acids, cysteine to phenylalanine. The only DNA kept is the CDR3, 39 bases in frame from the first base. The germline V gene provides CDR1 SGHDT and CDR2 YYEEEE.

General findings and caveats noted by the study authors: Because the primary lesion, thyroid tissue, could not be accessed, the study looked at peripheral blood alone. The small sample size was acknowledged by the authors as a limitation that may reduce accuracy. Persistent Graves' disease patients showed lower TCR Shannon entropy and fewer highly expanded clones than newly diagnosed patients, suggesting clonal expansion. Only the TCR beta chain was sequenced and analyzed. Patients with persistent disease shared more public clonotypes (approximately 2,500) than newly diagnosed patients did (about 970). Persistent disease showed preferential use of TRBV28, TRBJ1-2 and TRBJ2-5, whereas newly diagnosed disease favored TRBV20-1 and TRBJ2-1.

Libraries were constructed by multiplex PCR. TCRdb names Illumina HiSeq 4000 as the instrument used. CDR3 regions were amplified by Arm-PCR with iRepertoire HTBI primers to construct TCR beta libraries. Before sequencing, the PCR products went through gel purification. Concerning the study's data processing: Gene usage analysis of CDR3 amino acid clonotypes relied on the roughly 60 TRBV and 15 or so TRBJ segments identified across samples. COPE and FqMerger were used to merge filtered high-quality paired reads into contigs. BLAST was used to align contigs to the IMGT TRBV, TRBD and TRBJ reference genes, and CDR3 was defined following IMGT. Clonotypes above 0.1% frequency were classified as highly expanded clones. Shannon entropy was used to measure repertoire diversity, and the Gini coefficient was used to measure V-J evenness. Clonotypes shared by more than one individual were considered public. The public reads were quality trimmed at Q25 with fastp and then assembled into clones with MiXCR by TCRdb, keeping productive beta chains. Entries are consolidated by CDR3 protein sequence, retaining the most common genes and DNA. The V and J calls and clone size come from TCRdb's table, not from the authors' own analysis. This sample has 400,000 to 500,000 distinct CDR3 sequences in its table, and approximately 15% of those were observed once. 7.8% of the sample comes from the top ten.

This sample was also put to use in a study of T cells in Graves' hyperthyroidism and ophthalmopathy. The second publication reports: Stable Graves' hyperthyroidism was defined as the absence of progression to ophthalmopathy over 18 months of follow-up. The hyperthyroidism patients were between 18 and 65 years old and newly diagnosed, with a disease duration of less than 2 months. Any patient with an uncontrolled infection, another autoimmune disease, pregnancy or lactation was excluded. Diagnoses were established on the basis of clinical symptoms, serum thyroxine and TRAb, thyroid ultrasound, and orbital computed tomography. The first round of RT-PCR for the TCR CDR3 was performed with the HTBI primer set and the Qiagen OneStep RT-PCR kit. Most expanded thyroid clonotypes (frequency above 0.001) were also detected in blood, a finding suggesting that blood repertoires may reflect thyroid immune responses. Ophthalmopathy was separated from stable hyperthyroidism by a 13 V-J signature model, with around 88% sensitivity and approximately 84% specificity obtained in cross-validation and 80%/75% obtained in testing. In validation, the model predicted progression to ophthalmopathy with about 71% sensitivity and less than 80% specificity, a median of about six months before onset. To identify distinguishing TCR V-J signatures, a discovery cohort of around 100 patients was used, comprising 43 with Graves' ophthalmopathy and approximately 57 with stable Graves' hyperthyroidism. Whether ophthalmopathy could be predicted prospectively was tested in an independent validation cohort made up of fewer than 20 hyperthyroidism patients plus 17 patients who later progressed to ophthalmopathy. The 100 or so discovery patients were randomly split 7:3 into training and test sets. Thyroid tissue and blood T-cell repertoires from six Graves' hyperthyroidism patients were also compared in the study. After blood sampling, hyperthyroidism patients were treated with methimazole at a starting dose of 30 mg daily, and ophthalmopathy patients were treated with high-dose intravenous methylprednisolone. A second multiplex PCR round built the libraries, followed by size selection and purification. The libraries were sequenced on an Illumina HiSeq2000 using paired-end 100 bp reads. SOAPnuke was used to process the raw data, throwing out any read that contained adapters or uncalled bases, had a mean Phred below 15, or lacked an exact constant-primer or identifier match. High-quality paired reads were merged using COPE v1.2.5, and each unique nucleotide sequence was defined as a clonotype. MiTCR v1.1 was used to align clonotypes to the IMGT TRBV, TRBD and TRBJ reference segments. The analysis was restricted to V-J combinations with a frequency above 0.0001, which together covered 98% to 99.2% of the repertoires. A TCS score was defined as the ratio between F50 (clonal expansion) and ExV (chaos), using BLOSUM62-based TCRdist between CDR3 peptides within each V-J. Welch's t-statistics and random forest reduced 500 to 550 V-J features to 13, which were used in a naive Bayes classifier (R e1071). Sample size was not statistically predetermined, and investigators were not blinded to group allocation. The paper reports TCR Vbeta CDR3 sequencing of some 140 peripheral blood samples: 40 to 45 ophthalmopathy, under 85 hyperthyroidism and approximately 17 progressor patients.

The origin of this receptor is a woman between 40 and 50 years old with Graves disease. Donor details come from another sample of the same person, matched by shared clones. The sequenced sample was peripheral blood mononuclear cells (PBMCs), obtained at new diagnosis, from a patient treated with antithyroid drugs. The chain links TRBV5-6 with TRBJ2-7; there is no confident call for the D gene. The nucleotide sequence reads TGTGCCAGCAGCTTGGGCCGGTATAGGGAGCAGTACTTC. Protein translation: CASSLGRYREQYF.